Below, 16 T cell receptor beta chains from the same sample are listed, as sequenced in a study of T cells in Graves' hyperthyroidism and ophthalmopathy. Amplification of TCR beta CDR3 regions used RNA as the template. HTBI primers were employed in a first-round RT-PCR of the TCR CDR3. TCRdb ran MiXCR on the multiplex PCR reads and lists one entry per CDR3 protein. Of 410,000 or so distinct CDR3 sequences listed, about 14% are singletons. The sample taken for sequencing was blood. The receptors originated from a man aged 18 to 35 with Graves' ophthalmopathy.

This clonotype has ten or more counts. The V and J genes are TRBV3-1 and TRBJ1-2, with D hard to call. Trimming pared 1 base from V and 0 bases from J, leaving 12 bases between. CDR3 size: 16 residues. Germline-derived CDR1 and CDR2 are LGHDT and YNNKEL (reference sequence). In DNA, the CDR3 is TGTGCCAGCAGCCAAGGCCTGGATCTCCCTAACTATGGCTACACCTTC. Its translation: CASSQGLDLPNYGYTF.

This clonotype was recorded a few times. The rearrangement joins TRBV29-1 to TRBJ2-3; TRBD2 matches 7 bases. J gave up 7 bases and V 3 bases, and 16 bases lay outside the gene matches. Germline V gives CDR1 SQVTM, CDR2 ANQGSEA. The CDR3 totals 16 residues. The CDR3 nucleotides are TGCAGCGTTGACAAAAAAGGGCGGGGGTCTGCAAATACGCAGTATTTT. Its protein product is CSVDKKGRGSANTQYF.

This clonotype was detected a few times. The CDR3 region has the DNA TGTGCCAGTAGCAACCAGGGGGCGCCTGGTGAGACCCAGTACTTC. Its protein product is CASSNQGAPGETQYF. The rearrangement joins TRBV19 to TRBJ2-5; TRBD1 matches 8 bases. Germline-derived CDR1 and CDR2 are LNHDA and SQIVND (reference sequence). Trimming cost V 6 bases and J 5 bases; bases outside gene matches: 11. CDR3 length: 15 amino acids.

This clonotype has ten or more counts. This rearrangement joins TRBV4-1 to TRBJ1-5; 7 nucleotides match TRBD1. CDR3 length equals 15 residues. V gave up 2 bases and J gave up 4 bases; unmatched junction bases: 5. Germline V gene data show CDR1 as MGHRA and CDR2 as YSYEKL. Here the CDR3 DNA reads TGCGCCAGCAGCCAAATTACCAGGGGGAATCAGCCCCAGCATTTT. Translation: CASSQITRGNQPQHF.

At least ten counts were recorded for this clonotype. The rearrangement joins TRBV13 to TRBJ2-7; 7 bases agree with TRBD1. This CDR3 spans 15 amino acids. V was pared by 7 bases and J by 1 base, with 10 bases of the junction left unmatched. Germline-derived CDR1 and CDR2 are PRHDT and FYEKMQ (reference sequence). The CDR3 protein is CASTAWDRESYEQYF. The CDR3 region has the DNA TGTGCCAGCACCGCCTGGGACAGAGAATCCTACGAGCAGTACTTC.

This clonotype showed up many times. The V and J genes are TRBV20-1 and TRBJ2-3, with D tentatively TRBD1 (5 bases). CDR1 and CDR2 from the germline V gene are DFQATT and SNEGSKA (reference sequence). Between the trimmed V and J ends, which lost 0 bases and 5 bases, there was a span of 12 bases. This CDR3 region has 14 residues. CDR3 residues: CSARDRQGGDTQYF. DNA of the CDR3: TGCAGTGCTAGAGATCGGCAGGGTGGAGATACGCAGTATTTT.

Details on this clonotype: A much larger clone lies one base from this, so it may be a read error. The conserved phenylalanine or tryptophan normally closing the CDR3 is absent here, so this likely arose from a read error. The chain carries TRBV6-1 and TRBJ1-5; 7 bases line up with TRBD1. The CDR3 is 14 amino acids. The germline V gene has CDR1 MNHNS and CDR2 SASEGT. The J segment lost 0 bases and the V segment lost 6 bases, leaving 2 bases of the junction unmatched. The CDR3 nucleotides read TGTGCCAGCAGGACAGGGTATAGCAATCAGCCCCAGCATTCT. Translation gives CASRTGYSNQPQHS.

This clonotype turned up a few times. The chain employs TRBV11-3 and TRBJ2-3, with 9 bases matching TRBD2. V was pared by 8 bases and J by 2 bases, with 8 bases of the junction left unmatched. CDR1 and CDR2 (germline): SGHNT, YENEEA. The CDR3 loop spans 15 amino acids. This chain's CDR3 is CASGLAGGPTDTQYF. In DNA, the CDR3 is TGTGCCAGCGGATTGGCGGGGGGGCCCACAGATACGCAGTATTTT.

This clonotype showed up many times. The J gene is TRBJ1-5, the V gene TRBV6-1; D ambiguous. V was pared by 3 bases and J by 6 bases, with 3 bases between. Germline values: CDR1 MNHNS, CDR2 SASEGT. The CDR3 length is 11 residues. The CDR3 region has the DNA TGTGCCAGCAGTGATATTCAGCCCCAGCATTTT. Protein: CASSDIQPQHF.

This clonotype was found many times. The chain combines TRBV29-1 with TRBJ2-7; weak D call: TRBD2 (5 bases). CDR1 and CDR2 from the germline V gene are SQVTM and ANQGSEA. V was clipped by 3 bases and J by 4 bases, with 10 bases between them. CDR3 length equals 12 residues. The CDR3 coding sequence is TGCAGCGTTGAGCACGGACTGTACGAGCAGTACTTC. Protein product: CSVEHGLYEQYF.

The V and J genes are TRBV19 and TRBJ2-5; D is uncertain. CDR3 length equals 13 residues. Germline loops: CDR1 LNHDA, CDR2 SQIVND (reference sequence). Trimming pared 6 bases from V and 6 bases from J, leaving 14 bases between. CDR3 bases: TGTGCCAGTAGCCCCGGCAGCACGAAGACCCAGTACTTC. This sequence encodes CASSPGSTKTQYF.

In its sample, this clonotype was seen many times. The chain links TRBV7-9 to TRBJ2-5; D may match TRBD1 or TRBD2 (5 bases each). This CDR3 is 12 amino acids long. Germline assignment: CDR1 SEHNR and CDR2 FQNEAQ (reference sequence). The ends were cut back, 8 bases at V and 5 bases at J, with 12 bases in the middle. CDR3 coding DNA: TGTGCCAGCGGCCCGTGGGGGGAGACCCAGTACTTC. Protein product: CASGPWGETQYF.

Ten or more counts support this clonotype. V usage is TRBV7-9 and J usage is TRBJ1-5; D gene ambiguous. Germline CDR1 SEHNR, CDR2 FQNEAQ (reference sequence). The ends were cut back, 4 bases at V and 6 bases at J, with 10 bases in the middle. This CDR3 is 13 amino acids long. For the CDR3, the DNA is TGTGCCAGCAGCTCGCAAGAGGGTCAGCCCCAGCATTTT. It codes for CASSSQEGQPQHF.

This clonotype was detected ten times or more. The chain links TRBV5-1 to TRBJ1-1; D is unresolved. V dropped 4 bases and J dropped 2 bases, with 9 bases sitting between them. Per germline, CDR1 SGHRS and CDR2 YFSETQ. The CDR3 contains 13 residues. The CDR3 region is CASSTGPNTEAFF. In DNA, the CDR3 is TGCGCCAGCAGCACCGGTCCCAACACTGAAGCTTTCTTT.

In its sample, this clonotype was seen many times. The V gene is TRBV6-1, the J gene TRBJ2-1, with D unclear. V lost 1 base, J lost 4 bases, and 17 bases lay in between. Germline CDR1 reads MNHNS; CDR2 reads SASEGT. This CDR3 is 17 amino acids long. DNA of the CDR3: TGTGCCAGCAGTGAAGGTTGGGTAGCCTTAGTATACAATGAGCAGTTCTTC. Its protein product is CASSEGWVALVYNEQFF.

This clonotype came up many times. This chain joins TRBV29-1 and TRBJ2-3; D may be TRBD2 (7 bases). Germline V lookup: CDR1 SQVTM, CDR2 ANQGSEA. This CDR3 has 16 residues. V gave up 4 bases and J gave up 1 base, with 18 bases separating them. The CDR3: CSVVPWGAGGTDTQYF. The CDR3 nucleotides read TGCAGCGTTGTTCCATGGGGGGCGGGAGGCACAGATACGCAGTATTTT.